This T cell receptor beta chain originates from a study of Ad26.COV2.S vaccination and SARS-CoV-2 variants. The study's findings and limits: After vaccination, reports described spike-specific CD8+ and CD4+ T cell responses as showing substantial breadth. It is possible that the TCR breadth and depth analyses underestimated the total T cell responses. Individuals receiving vaccine had higher spike-specific TCR breadth than placebo recipients did.

This clone was recorded once. Its target is unknown. The germline V gene encodes CDR1 WSHSY and CDR2 SAAADI. The CDR3 spans 14 residues. With 6 bases removed from V and 5 bases from J, the gap between germline ends came to 13 bases. Profiling relied on immunoSEQ multiplex PCR, and the TCRdb table lists in-frame clones only, not all of them. The table includes more than 40,000 clones, approximately 80% detected once. Source: peripheral blood, taken after recovery from COVID-19. The J gene is TRBJ1-4, the V gene TRBV10-2; D is unresolved. This clonotype was sampled from a human donor who had recovered from COVID-19. The CDR3 sequence: CASRDGQTNEKLFF. The DNA of the CDR3 is TGCGCCAGCAGAGATGGGCAGACGAATGAAAAACTGTTTTTT.